The T cell receptor beta chain described here comes from a study of blood T cell dynamics during melanoma immunotherapy. Study conclusions and caveats: PBMC repertoires of eventual disease-control patients split at W3 into clonality or diversity gains.

As regards this clone: The antigen is undetermined.

This table comes from immunoSEQ multiplex PCR, and its TCRdb copy is limited to in-frame clones, with some not included. The top ten clones hold 1.8% of a sample with fewer than 20,000 clones, approximately 90% of them seen once. Indicated time point: pre-treatment baseline. At 12 weeks after first infusion, RECIST 1.1 defined response for most patients. This material consisted of blood, taken from a patient treated with checkpoint blockade. This receptor was obtained from a human donor with melanoma.

This CDR3 is CASSLYAGVSYNEQFF. The CDR3, as DNA: TGTGCCAGCAGCTTGTACGCGGGAGTCTCCTACAATGAGCAGTTCTTC. This chain links TRBV5-6 with TRBJ2-1; 7 bases map to TRBD2. The CDR3 has 16 amino acids. Trimming at V came to 1 base and at J to 0 bases, leaving 4 bases not matched to a gene. The germline gives CDR1 SGHDT, CDR2 YYEEEE.